Given below is one T cell receptor beta chain in context. The antigen remains undetermined. The sample has other DNA sequences that encode this CDR3 too. This sample is part of a study of Ad26.COV2.S vaccination and SARS-CoV-2 variants. Study-level background: Participant was drawn from the COV1001 Ad26.COV2.S trial arm. Study observations and caveats: After vaccination, substantial breadth of spike-specific CD8+ and CD4+ responses was reported. There was a possibility that the TCR breadth and depth analyses underestimated total T cell responses.

The CDR3 sequence is 13 residues long. Germline V gene lookup returns CDR1 MDHEN and CDR2 SYDVKM. Trimming took off 2 bases at V and 1 base at J, with 5 bases between the two ends. Generated by immunoSEQ multiplex PCR, the TCRdb table keeps only in-frame clones and is missing some. This sample carries about 480,000 clones, roughly 85% of them seen once, and the ten largest clones take roughly 12%. Treatment denoted: around 19 received Ad26.COV2.S at low or high dose, single or two shots; about 5 received placebo; per-sample allocation not given. It was on day 63 after the first vaccine or placebo injection that samples were taken. This adult donor, from Boston, was 18-55 years old.

The input for sequencing was peripheral blood, taken in a trial of Ad26.COV2.S vaccine versus placebo. This receptor was taken from a person aged 18-60 years who received the Ad26.COV2.S COVID-19 vaccine or a placebo. V gene TRBV28 combines with J gene TRBJ1-1, with D hard to call. The CDR3 loop reads CASSLSWNTEAFF. Written as DNA, the CDR3 is TGTGCCAGCAGTTTAAGTTGGAACACTGAAGCTTTCTTT.